This TCR beta chain is from a study of T cell responses to AZD1222 COVID-19 vaccine. A word on this clone: Other DNA sequences in the same sample also yield this CDR3.

TCRdb keeps only in-frame clones here, not all; method: immunoSEQ multiplex PCR. Of 55,000 to 70,000 clones listed, around nine tenths are singletons. The input for sequencing was peripheral blood, taken on day 0 of AZD1222 vaccination. This TCR was recovered from an adult in good health.

The CDR3 region is CASSYEGNTEAFF. Here the CDR3 DNA reads TGTGCCAGCAGTTACGAAGGGAACACTGAAGCTTTCTTT. The rearrangement links TRBV6-5 to TRBJ1-1, with D uncertain. V was cut by 2 bases and J by 1 base, with 5 bases left in between. In germline, CDR1 is MNHEY, CDR2 SVGAGI. This CDR3 spans 13 amino acids.